This entry lists 28 T cell receptor beta chains sequenced from one sample in a study of blood T cell repertoires in COVID-19. Using immunoSEQ multiplex PCR, the repertoire was profiled, and TCRdb retains in-frame clones only, with some absent. The data show about 360,000 clones, with more than 65% seen just once and more than 0.95% held by the top ten. The material sequenced was peripheral blood. These receptors came from a human donor with acute or convalescent COVID-19. The donor label of this sample is uncertain.

The chain is built from TRBV13 and TRBJ2-3, with D perhaps matching TRBD2 (6 bases). Deletions cut 4 bases from V and 7 bases from J, with 15 bases between. Germline values: CDR1 PRHDT, CDR2 FYEKMQ (reference sequence). The CDR3 is made up of 14 amino acids. This CDR3 reads CASSSGTQTNTQYF. The CDR3 DNA reads as TGTGCCAGCAGCTCCGGGACTCAAACGAATACGCAGTATTTT.

The gene calls are TRBV18 and TRBJ1-4; tentative D call: TRBD1 (6 bases). CDR1 is KGHSH and CDR2 is LQKENI in the germline V gene. This CDR3 contains 14 residues. V lost 5 bases and J 7 bases, leaving 14 bases between the germline ends. The CDR3 region has the DNA TGTGCCAGCTCAGCCCAGGGGAGTGGTGAAAAACTGTTTTTT. It is translated as CASSAQGSGEKLFF.

CDR3 DNA: TGTGCCAGCAGATTTGACAGGGGCACTGAAGCTTTCTTT. Residues: CASRFDRGTEAFF. The chain joins TRBV5-6 to TRBJ1-1; 8 bases agree with TRBD1. The CDR3 length is 13 residues. Germline assignment: CDR1 SGHDT and CDR2 YYEEEE. With V trimmed by 5 bases and J by 4 bases, 4 bases remained unmatched.

This clone was found a few times. V and J are TRBV2 and TRBJ1-2, with 9 bases that match TRBD1. V shed 10 bases and J 3 bases; nucleotides not matched to a gene: 12. This CDR3 is 15 amino acids long. CDR1 and CDR2 (germline): SNHLY, FYNNEI. This chain's CDR3 is CAKEKQGAQDYGYTF. The DNA of the CDR3 is TGTGCCAAAGAAAAACAGGGGGCGCAAGACTATGGCTACACCTTC.

The chain uses TRBV3-1 (or the pseudogene TRBV3-2) and TRBJ1-4, with D perhaps TRBD1 (6 bases). This CDR3 region has 14 residues. V gave up 7 bases and J gave up 5 bases, with 14 bases separating them. CDR1 and CDR2 (germline): LGHDT, YNNKEL (reference sequence). The DNA of the CDR3 is TGTGCCAGCACCCGGACAGCACGCAATGAAAAACTGTTTTTT. Protein product: CASTRTARNEKLFF.

The chain recombines TRBV7-2 with TRBJ1-2; D is undetermined. Germline CDR1 is SGHTA and CDR2 is FQGNSA. V gave up 5 bases and J gave up 4 bases, with 14 bases separating them. The CDR3 is 14 residues long. CDR3 loop: CASSLTPGIYGYTF. CDR3 nucleotides: TGTGCCAGCAGCCTTACTCCGGGGATCTATGGCTACACCTTC.

This chain links TRBV5-6 with TRBJ2-2; a possible D gene is TRBD1 (6 bases). The germline V gene has CDR1 SGHDT and CDR2 YYEEEE. Trimming stripped 1 base from V and 5 bases from J, with 15 bases between. The CDR3 runs 16 residues. The CDR3: CASSLRGMALTGELFF. The DNA of the CDR3 is TGTGCCAGCAGCTTGAGGGGGATGGCCCTTACCGGGGAGCTGTTTTTT.

In its sample, this clone was seen a few times. The chain carries TRBV3-1 (or the pseudogene TRBV3-2) and TRBJ1-5; D is possibly TRBD1 (5 bases). The V gene lost 2 bases and the J gene lost 7 bases, with 12 bases spanning the gap. The CDR3 extends over 14 amino acids. Per germline, CDR1 LGHDT and CDR2 YNNKEL (reference sequence). In nucleotides, the CDR3 is TGTGCCAGCAGCCAAATACCCGGGGGACAGCCCCAGCATTTT. It translates to CASSQIPGGQPQHF.

This clone showed up just a few times. This chain joins TRBV28 and TRBJ1-2, with a tentative D call TRBD1 (5 bases). Looked up from germline, CDR1 is MDHEN and CDR2 is SYDVKM. The length of the CDR3 is 12 residues. V was cut by 6 bases and J by 9 bases, with 14 bases left in between. CDR3 sequence reads: CASSSHQGRYTF. The CDR3 region has the DNA TGTGCCAGCAGCTCACATCAGGGTCGCTACACCTTC.

The chain uses TRBV7-2 and TRBJ1-5; no clear D. Germline-derived CDR1 and CDR2 are SGHTA and FQGNSA. The V end lost 5 bases, the J end lost 2 bases, and 10 bases lay between the germline ends. This CDR3 region has 14 residues. Written as DNA, the CDR3 is TGTGCCAGCAGCACCGGCGGGGGCAATCAGCCCCAGCATTTT. Its protein is CASSTGGGNQPQHF.

V is TRBV20-1 and J is TRBJ1-6; D gene ambiguous. In germline, CDR1 is DFQATT, CDR2 SNEGSKA (reference sequence). The CDR3 covers 15 residues. Deletions cut 3 bases from V and 7 bases from J, with 16 bases between. The CDR3 DNA is TGCAGTGCTAGTGATCGGACGGGAGGCAATTCACCCCTCCACTTT. Translated, it gives CSASDRTGGNSPLHF.

This clone was picked up a small number of times. The rearrangement joins TRBV13 to TRBJ1-1; 10 bases fit TRBD1. Trimming took 5 bases from V and 2 from J; bases not matched to a gene: 14. The V gene's germline CDR1 is PRHDT and CDR2 FYEKMQ (reference sequence). There are 18 residues in the CDR3. The CDR3 DNA is TGTGCCAGCAGCCGCCCCGGGACAGGGGATTCCATTAACACTGAAGCTTTCTTT. It specifies CASSRPGTGDSINTEAFF. Variable domain in full (rest from reference TRBV13 and TRBJ1-1): AAGVIQSPRHLIKEKRETATLKCYPIPRHDTVYWYQQGPGQDPQFLISFYEKMQSDKGSIPDRFSAQQFSDYHSELNMSSLELGDSALYFCASSRPGTGDSINTEAFFGQGTRLTVV.

The CDR3 DNA sequence: TGTGCCAGCAGCCGTTTCGGGCTGACAGGGGGGACTGAAGCTTTCTTT. As protein: CASSRFGLTGGTEAFF. J is TRBJ1-1 and V is TRBV11-2; TRBD1 agrees at 9 bases. The CDR3 spans 16 residues. The germline CDR1 and CDR2 sequences are SGHAT and FQNNGV. Losses at the gene ends were 5 bases for V and 5 bases for J; bases not matched to a gene: 12.

The V call is TRBV3-1 (or the pseudogene TRBV3-2), the J call TRBJ2-7; no firm D call. V lost 5 bases and J 3 bases, leaving 5 bases between the germline ends. CDR3 size: 11 residues. The germline V gene has CDR1 LGHDT and CDR2 YNNKEL (reference sequence). The CDR3 DNA sequence: TGTGCCAGCAGCTATTACTACGAGCAGTACTTC. Translated: CASSYYYEQYF.

V and J are TRBV29-1 and TRBJ2-5, with 13 bases matching TRBD2. This CDR3 spans 14 amino acids. With V trimmed by 7 bases and J by 4 bases, 6 bases remained unmatched. Germline V gives CDR1 SQVTM, CDR2 ANQGSEA. CDR3 sequence reads: CSAQLAGGRETQYF. The CDR3 DNA sequence: TGCAGCGCGCAACTAGCGGGGGGGCGAGAGACCCAGTACTTC.

This clone was counted only a few times. The chain combines TRBV19 with TRBJ2-1; the match to TRBD1 covers 8 bases. Germline V gives CDR1 LNHDA, CDR2 SQIVND (reference sequence). V was pared by 3 bases and J by 0 bases, with 4 bases of the junction left unmatched. The CDR3 length is 16 residues. The CDR3 here is CASSIGRGLSYNEQFF. The DNA of the CDR3 is TGTGCCAGTAGTATTGGCAGGGGGCTCTCCTACAATGAGCAGTTCTTC.

The chain carries TRBV3-1 (or the pseudogene TRBV3-2) and TRBJ2-5, with TRBD2 as a possible D gene (5 bases). Germline CDR1 and CDR2: LGHDT and YNNKEL (reference sequence). The CDR3 covers 15 residues. V lost 8 bases and J lost 2, with 18 bases in between. This CDR3 reads CASSQRSGPQETQYF. In nucleotides, the CDR3 is TGTGCCAGCTCCCAGCGGTCGGGTCCTCAAGAGACCCAGTACTTC.

This chain connects TRBV11-2 to TRBJ2-3, with D tentatively TRBD1 (5 bases). Germline loops: CDR1 SGHAT, CDR2 FQNNGV. The V end was cut by 5 bases, the J end by 2 bases, with 17 bases between. CDR3 length equals 16 residues. The CDR3 coding sequence is TGTGCCAGCAGCCCTCAGGGCGAGCTTCTCACAGATACGCAGTATTTT. Its translation is CASSPQGELLTDTQYF. The whole variable domain, filled in from reference TRBV11-2 and TRBJ2-3, reads EAGVAQSPRYKIIEKRQSVAFWCNPISGHATLYWYQQILGQGPKLLIQFQNNGVVDDSQLPKDRFSAERLKGVDSTLKIQPAKLEDSAVYLCASSPQGELLTDTQYFGPGTRLTVL.

The CDR3 protein is CASSLVGGPRTGDDNEQFF. The DNA of the CDR3 is TGCGCCAGCAGCTTGGTGGGTGGGCCCCGGACAGGGGACGACAATGAGCAGTTCTTC. The chain joins TRBV5-1 to TRBJ2-1; 9 bases are a match to TRBD1. Germline V gene sequence: CDR1 SGHRS, CDR2 YFSETQ. The ends lost 0 bases at V and 5 bases at J; junction bases unmatched: 15. This CDR3 contains 19 residues.

In this sample, this clone turned up a few times. V usage is TRBV7-9 and J usage is TRBJ1-4; TRBD1 might be the D (5 bases). Germline loops: CDR1 SEHNR, CDR2 FQNEAQ (reference sequence). Trimming stripped 1 base from V and 7 bases from J, with 10 bases between. The CDR3 consists of 14 residues. CDR3 in amino acids: CASSLGGRAEKLFF. In nucleotides, the CDR3 is TGTGCCAGCAGCTTAGGAGGCAGGGCTGAAAAACTGTTTTTT.

This clone was counted a single time. The rearrangement links TRBV5-4 to TRBJ2-3; 9 bases are a match to TRBD2. The CDR3 covers 15 residues. The germline CDR1 and CDR2 sequences are SGHNT and YYREEE (reference sequence). V was pared by 2 bases and J by 3 bases, with 4 bases of the junction left unmatched. The CDR3: CASSFSGGLTDTQYF. CDR3 DNA: TGTGCCAGCAGCTTTAGCGGGGGATTGACAGATACGCAGTATTTT.

This clone was seen a few times. This sequence joins TRBV6-4 and TRBJ1-5; 7 nucleotides align to TRBD1. This CDR3 is built from 18 residues. CDR1 and CDR2 (germline): MRHNA, SNTAGT. Trimming removed 4 bases from V and 0 bases from J; junction bases left unmatched: 12. The CDR3 DNA follows: TGTGCCAGCAGTGGAGAACAGGGGTTACGGTATAGCAATCAGCCCCAGCATTTT. The encoded protein is CASSGEQGLRYSNQPQHF.

This sequence joins TRBV27 and TRBJ1-2; 8 positions agree with TRBD1. With 4 bases clipped from V and 2 bases from J, the junction kept 12 bases outside the gene matches. CDR1 is MNHEY and CDR2 is SMNVEV in the germline V gene (reference sequence). CDR3 size: 17 residues. The CDR3 sequence is CASSSSRGQVLNYGYTF. The CDR3 nucleotides are TGTGCCAGCAGTTCTTCCAGGGGGCAGGTCTTGAACTATGGCTACACCTTC.

This chain links TRBV2 with TRBJ2-5; 13 bases are shared with TRBD2. Germline CDR1 reads SNHLY; CDR2 reads FYNNEI. After removal of 7 bases from V and 2 bases from J, the junction contained 10 bases not matched to a gene. The CDR3 loop spans 17 amino acids. The CDR3 nucleotides read TGTGCCAGCACGATACTAGCGGGAGGGCCGGGGCAAGAGACCCAGTACTTC. Protein product: CASTILAGGPGQETQYF.

The sample holds a few counts of this clone. The chain recombines TRBV19 with TRBJ2-4, with unresolved D. With 5 bases removed from V and 3 bases from J, the gap between germline ends came to 11 bases. In germline, CDR1 is LNHDA, CDR2 SQIVND (reference sequence). This CDR3 has 14 residues. Here the CDR3 DNA reads TGTGCCAGTAGTCAGGTGGGCGACAAAAACATTCAGTACTTC. Translation gives CASSQVGDKNIQYF.

The V call is TRBV10-1, the J call TRBJ2-2; 12 bases agree with TRBD2. The V gene's germline CDR1 is WNHNN and CDR2 SYGVQD (reference sequence). CDR3 size: 16 residues. Trimming removed 3 bases from V and 7 bases from J; junction bases left unmatched: 6. The CDR3 region has the DNA TGCGCCAGCAGTGACCTAGCGGGGGGGCGCCTCGGGGAGCTGTTTTTT. Amino acid sequence: CASSDLAGGRLGELFF.

This sequence joins TRBV19 and TRBJ2-1, with TRBD2 identical over 9 bases. V shed 3 bases and J 6 bases; nucleotides not matched to a gene: 9. Germline CDR1 and CDR2: LNHDA and SQIVND (reference sequence). The CDR3 spans 16 residues. The DNA for the CDR3 is TGTGCCAGTAGTATGAGTGGGCGGGGGGGCTCCAATGAGCAGTTCTTC. It translates to CASSMSGRGGSNEQFF.

As regards this clone: Other DNA sequences in this sample translate to the same CDR3. V usage is TRBV7-9 and J usage is TRBJ1-1, with TRBD1 as a possible D gene (6 bases). V was shortened by 6 bases and J by 2 bases, with 13 bases between the two germline ends. The CDR3 is 14 amino acids. Germline V gene sequence: CDR1 SEHNR, CDR2 FQNEAQ (reference sequence). CDR3 DNA sequence: TGTGCCAGCAGTTATAACAGGGCTAACACTGAAGCTTTCTTT. Protein product: CASSYNRANTEAFF.